Listed here are 13 T cell receptor beta chains from one sample, sequenced in a study of blood T cells in healthy people across ages. With a J-beta primer mix and a sample-barcoded 5' primer, a second PCR ran 7 to 11 cycles. In TCRdb, the 5' RACE reads were re-called with MiXCR into one record per CDR3 protein. Here the sample spans about 1 million distinct CDR3 sequences, under 30% being singletons. This sample was also put to use in a study of T cells of mothers and their children.

Source material: blood. The receptor source for this set is a girl aged 2 to 9 in good health.

The rearrangement joins TRBV7-2 to TRBJ2-7; TRBD2 matches 9 bases. The germline CDR1 and CDR2 sequences are SGHTA and FQGNSA. V lost 7 bases and J lost 2; bases outside the gene matches: 6. The CDR3 runs 14 residues. This CDR3 is CASTQTSGAYEQYF. Here the CDR3 DNA reads TGTGCCAGCACCCAGACTAGCGGTGCCTACGAGCAGTACTTC.

This rearrangement joins TRBV29-1 to TRBJ2-1; 7 positions match TRBD1. Germline CDR1 and CDR2: SQVTM and ANQGSEA. V was pared by 7 bases and J by 1 base, with 7 bases of the junction left unmatched. CDR3 size: 14 residues. In DNA, the CDR3 is TGCAGCGCCTGGACAGGTGTATCCTACAATGAGCAGTTCTTC. Its protein product is CSAWTGVSYNEQFF.

With respect to this clonotype: The germline gene is not matched at one end of the junction; a read error may be the cause. V and J are TRBV11-2 and TRBJ2-1; perhaps TRBD2 as D (5 bases). The length of the CDR3 is 17 residues. The germline gives CDR1 SGHAT, CDR2 FQNNGV. CDR3 loop: CASSLDWSGNSYNEQFF. Here the CDR3 DNA reads TGTGCCAGCAGCCTAGATTGGAGCGGAAACTCCTACAATGAGCAGTTCTTC.

The chain links TRBV28 to TRBJ2-1, with a tentative D call TRBD1 (5 bases). Germline values: CDR1 MDHEN, CDR2 SYDVKM. V shed 5 bases and J shed 9 bases, with 17 bases lying between them. The length of the CDR3 is 14 residues. The chain's CDR3 is CASSQLPGSGEQFF. In nucleotides, the CDR3 is TGTGCCAGCAGTCAACTTCCAGGGTCTGGTGAGCAGTTCTTC.

This clonotype was observed a handful of times. The chain employs TRBV7-9 and TRBJ1-1; D possibly corresponds to TRBD1 (5 bases). Trimming removed 7 bases from V and 0 bases from J, with 15 bases in between. The CDR3 spans 15 residues. Germline lookup yields CDR1 SEHNR and CDR2 FQNEAQ (reference sequence). CDR3 sequence (DNA): TGTGCCAGCACGGGAGGGGCACGGATGAACACTGAAGCTTTCTTT. As protein: CASTGGARMNTEAFF.

In its sample, this clonotype was seen a few times. The chain is built from TRBV27 and TRBJ2-5; the match to TRBD1 covers 9 bases. This CDR3 is built from 16 residues. Germline trimming cut 6 bases from V and 5 bases from J; bases unmatched to any gene: 13. CDR1 MNHEY and CDR2 SMNVEV come from the germline V gene (reference sequence). The CDR3 DNA follows: TGTGCCAGCAGCCAAGTGGGCCACAGGGGGCCTGAGACCCAGTACTTC. Residues: CASSQVGHRGPETQYF.

This clonotype has only a few counts. V gene TRBV14 combines with J gene TRBJ2-7, with D perhaps TRBD1 (6 bases). CDR1 and CDR2 from the germline V gene are SGHDN and FVKESK. V shed 2 bases and J shed 4 bases, with 27 bases lying between them. This CDR3 has 19 amino acids. CDR3 in amino acids: CASSQTLTGFPQDQYEQYF. The CDR3 DNA follows: TGTGCCAGCAGCCAAACCCTGACAGGTTTCCCTCAAGATCAATACGAGCAGTACTTC.

A word on this clonotype: With a much larger clone just one base away, this may be a read error. V is TRBV27 and J is TRBJ2-1; a possible D gene is TRBD2 (6 bases). With 4 bases removed from V and 11 bases from J, the gap between germline ends came to 21 bases. The CDR3 spans 15 residues. Germline CDR1 reads MNHEY; CDR2 reads SMNVEV (reference sequence). This chain's CDR3 is CASSSRRLEFNQQFF. The CDR3 nucleotides read TGTGCCAGCAGTTCGCGACGACTAGAGTTTAATCAGCAGTTCTTC.

The chain joins TRBV5-6 to TRBJ1-1, with a weak D call TRBD1 (6 bases). The CDR3 length is 13 residues. Trimming stripped 4 bases from V and 10 bases from J, with 17 bases between. Germline V CDR1 and CDR2: SGHDT, YYEEEE. The CDR3 spells CASSPQYGGPAFF. CDR3 nucleotide sequence: TGTGCCAGCAGCCCACAGTACGGGGGCCCAGCTTTCTTT.

This chain links TRBV29-1 with TRBJ2-5; the D is unclear. CDR3 length equals 12 residues. V was cut by 3 bases and J by 7 bases, with 12 bases left in between. Germline lookup yields CDR1 SQVTM and CDR2 ANQGSEA. The CDR3 DNA is TGCAGCGTTGAGTTCGAGGTCGGGACCCAGTACTTC. Translated, it gives CSVEFEVGTQYF.

This chain uses TRBV7-3 with TRBJ1-5; D is uncertain. The germline CDR1 and CDR2 sequences are SGHTA and FQGTGA. V lost 2 bases, J lost 2 bases, and 13 bases lay in between. The CDR3 sequence is 16 residues long. Here the CDR3 reads CASSLVALIGNQPQHF. CDR3 coding DNA: TGTGCCAGCAGCTTAGTGGCACTAATAGGCAATCAGCCCCAGCATTTT.

This sequence joins TRBV12-3 or TRBV12-4 and TRBJ2-2; D unresolved. V dropped 5 bases and J dropped 5 bases, with 12 bases sitting between them. This CDR3 has 14 residues. The CDR3 coding sequence is TGTGCCAGCAGTCTTCCACTTAGGACCGGGGAGCTGTTTTTT. Amino acids: CASSLPLRTGELFF.

The J gene is TRBJ2-3, the V gene TRBV5-4; 8 nucleotides agree with TRBD2. Trimming removed 1 base from V and 1 base from J; junction bases left unmatched: 5. The CDR3 loop spans 16 amino acids. Germline V gene data show CDR1 as SGHNT and CDR2 as YYREEE (reference sequence). The CDR3: CASSLIETSGTDTQYF. CDR3 bases: TGTGCCAGCAGCTTGATTGAGACTAGCGGCACAGATACGCAGTATTTT.